This T cell receptor (beta chain) is from a study of blood T cells in healthy people across ages. Looking at the study overall: Using template switching, researchers captured about one barcoded beta molecule for each two T cells. Study results and limitations: Changes in expanded clonotypes were possibly confounded, as the CMV status of donors was unknown.

Trimming removed 2 bases at V and 1 base at J, with 6 bases between. Looked up from germline, CDR1 is MNHEY and CDR2 is SVGEGT. The CDR3 has 13 residues. In each sample, at least 7 million PBMCs were isolated. The table lists this clonotype with a few counts. The antigen is unknown. It was with a sample-barcoded 5' primer and a J-beta primer mix that a second PCR of roughly 7 to 12 cycles was run. Every sample gave at least 3 million paired-end reads containing CDR3. One entry per CDR3 protein, called by TCRdb with MiXCR from the 5' RACE reads. In the table there are roughly 1,500,000 distinct CDR3 sequences, around 36% of which are singletons.

The sequence derives from a woman aged 25-40 years in good health. The chain combines TRBV6-2 or TRBV6-3 with TRBJ2-7; D gene ambiguous. The specimen sequenced was blood. The CDR3 DNA reads TGTGCCAGCAGTTACGTCGGGTCCTACGAGCAGTACTTC. Its translation: CASSYVGSYEQYF.